The clone carrying this T cell receptor (beta chain) turned up a few times. The source of the sample is a study of blood T cell repertoires in COVID-19. The table came from immunoSEQ multiplex PCR; TCRdb's copy has only in-frame clones and leaves some out. The sample shows 350,000 to 500,000 clones, 88% of them seen only once. Clinical history as reported by participants underpinned cohort assignment. The material sequenced was PBMCs or T cells enriched from blood (not recorded which). The TCR sequence derives from a woman between 18 and 29 years old who had been exposed to COVID-19.

CDR3 DNA sequence: TGTGCCATCAGGGGGACAGGGACTACCTACGAGCAGTACTTC. It encodes CAIRGTGTTYEQYF. The chain uses TRBV10-3 and TRBJ2-7; 9 nucleotides agree with TRBD1. Germline trimming cut 6 bases from V and 2 bases from J; bases unmatched to any gene: 5. CDR3 length: 14 residues. Germline V gives CDR1 ENHRY, CDR2 SYGVKD.